This T cell receptor (beta chain) was sequenced in a study of blood T cell repertoires in COVID-19. As handled by the study authors: From reference gene primer amplification, estimates of nucleated cell counts were derived. Data came from immunoSEQ multiplex PCR; TCRdb stores just in-frame clones and leaves some out. V, J and clone size were drawn from that table, and D and trimming were deduced from the DNA. The profile shows 200,000 to 300,000 clones, approximately 88% of them singletons. The CDR3 has 14 amino acids. Germline values: CDR1 SGHRS, CDR2 YFSETQ. V was shortened by 1 base and J by 1 base, with 6 bases between the two germline ends.

This TCR was recovered from a woman aged 40 to 50 with acute COVID-19. The rearrangement joins TRBV5-1 to TRBJ1-3; no reliable D call. Material: PBMCs or T cells enriched from blood (not recorded which). CDR3 amino acids: CASSLLTSGNTIYF. The CDR3 coding sequence is TGCGCCAGCAGCTTGTTGACATCTGGAAACACCATATATTTT.